One sample yielded the 27 T cell receptor beta chains listed below, sequenced in a study of regulatory T cells in long-lasting Graves disease. Noted time point: newly diagnosed GD, antithyroid drugs for less than 3 months. PBMC RNA served as the TCR library source. Building of the TCR beta libraries involved iRepertoire HTBI primers and Arm-PCR of CDR3 regions. MiXCR, run by TCRdb on the multiplex PCR reads, gives a single entry per CDR3 protein. Of 400,000 to 500,000 distinct CDR3 sequences in the sample, over 15% are singletons; the top ten hold about a quarter. The sample also formed part of further work on T cells in Graves' hyperthyroidism and ophthalmopathy.

This specimen consisted of peripheral blood mononuclear cells (PBMCs), obtained at new diagnosis, from a patient treated with antithyroid drugs. The receptors stem from a woman between 18 and 29 years old with Graves disease.

This clonotype was observed many times. The chain recombines TRBV28 with TRBJ1-2, with D hard to call. Trimming cost V 4 bases and J 4 bases, with 7 bases left between them. The CDR3 has 12 residues. CDR1 is MDHEN and CDR2 is SYDVKM in the germline V gene. CDR3 in DNA: TGTGCCAGCAGTTCGACAACCTATGGCTACACCTTC. Protein sequence: CASSSTTYGYTF.

Ten or more counts support this clonotype. The chain has TRBV12-3 or TRBV12-4 and TRBJ1-2; TRBD1 aligns across 10 bases. J was trimmed by 0 bases and V by 10 bases; bases with no gene match: 8. This CDR3 has 15 residues. The chain's CDR3 is CAIKDRGISNYGYTF. CDR3 coding DNA: TGTGCCATTAAGGACAGGGGGATTTCTAACTATGGCTACACCTTC.

This clonotype was detected many times. J is TRBJ2-7 and V is TRBV11-2; possibly TRBD1 for D (6 bases). Germline lookup yields CDR1 SGHAT and CDR2 FQNNGV. The CDR3 is 12 residues long. Trimming took off 5 bases at V and 4 bases at J, with 9 bases between the two ends. DNA of the CDR3: TGTGCCAGCAGCCCAGGACAGTACGAGCAGTACTTC. This gives the protein CASSPGQYEQYF. The full variable domain, rest sourced from reference TRBV11-2 and TRBJ2-7, is EAGVAQSPRYKIIEKRQSVAFWCNPISGHATLYWYQQILGQGPKLLIQFQNNGVVDDSQLPKDRFSAERLKGVDSTLKIQPAKLEDSAVYLCASSPGQYEQYFGPGTRLTVT.

This clonotype was picked up many times. This sequence joins TRBV7-9 and TRBJ2-1; D could derive from TRBD1 or TRBD2 (5 bases each). This CDR3 is 13 amino acids long. The germline V gene has CDR1 SEHNR and CDR2 FQNEAQ (reference sequence). V was pared by 4 bases and J by 5 bases, with 9 bases between. CDR3 DNA sequence: TGTGCCAGCAGCTCGGGACGAGACAATGAGCAGTTCTTC. Protein product: CASSSGRDNEQFF.

This sequence joins TRBV6-4 and TRBJ2-7, with 13 positions matching TRBD2. This CDR3 comprises 15 residues. The V gene's germline CDR1 is MRHNA and CDR2 SNTAGT. J lost 2 bases, V lost 7 bases, and 5 bases had no gene match. CDR3: CASIPTSGRTYEQYF. The CDR3 nucleotides read TGTGCCAGCATCCCGACTAGCGGGAGGACCTACGAGCAGTACTTC.

This clonotype was seen only a few times. It differs at one base from a far larger clone, so likely a read error. J is TRBJ2-7 and V is TRBV7-2, with TRBD2 matching 10 bases. CDR1 is SGHTA and CDR2 is FQGNSA in the germline V gene. The V segment lost 1 base and the J segment 5 bases; nucleotides outside the gene matches: 5. The CDR3 covers 15 residues. CDR3 residues: CASSLGLAGIHEQYF. The DNA for the CDR3 is TGTGCCAGCAGCTTAGGACTAGCGGGTATCCACGAGCAGTACTTC.

This chain joins TRBV19 and TRBJ2-2; 7 bases line up with TRBD2. CDR3 size: 15 residues. Germline V gives CDR1 LNHDA, CDR2 SQIVND (reference sequence). V trimming: 6 bases; J trimming: 3 bases; junction bases outside the gene matches: 7. The CDR3 spells CASSHVLADTGELFF. The CDR3 nucleotides read TGTGCCAGTAGCCATGTCCTAGCGGACACCGGGGAGCTGTTTTTT.

The chain employs TRBV28 and TRBJ1-5, with TRBD1 matching over 9 bases. After removal of 6 bases from V and 0 bases from J, the junction contained 9 bases not matched to a gene. Germline V gives CDR1 MDHEN, CDR2 SYDVKM. CDR3 length equals 17 residues. The CDR3 sequence is CASSPSGTGNSNQPQHF. CDR3 nucleotide sequence: TGTGCCAGCAGCCCGTCCGGGACAGGGAATAGCAATCAGCCCCAGCATTTT.

This clonotype was counted many times. Its ends do not fully match the called genes, so a read error is possible. The chain has TRBV11-2 and TRBJ1-4; D call uncertain. CDR3 length equals 14 residues. The V gene's germline CDR1 is SGHAT and CDR2 FQNNGV. In DNA form, the CDR3 reads TGTGCCAGCAGCTTTGGGCCAACAAATGAAAAACTGTTTTTT. It translates to CASSFGPTNEKLFF.

This sequence joins TRBV20-1 and TRBJ2-1; 10 nucleotides line up with TRBD2. V was pared by 4 bases and J by 5 bases, with 5 bases of the junction left unmatched. Germline V gene lookup returns CDR1 DFQATT and CDR2 SNEGSKA (reference sequence). The CDR3 has 14 amino acids. CDR3 DNA sequence: TGCAGTGCTACCGGGACTAGCGACGACAATGAGCAGTTCTTC. Protein sequence: CSATGTSDDNEQFF.

This clonotype has a count of ten or more. The J gene is TRBJ2-7, the V gene TRBV28; TRBD2 might be the D (6 bases). V shed 3 bases and J shed 6 bases, with 18 bases lying between them. This CDR3 is 15 amino acids long. In germline, CDR1 is MDHEN, CDR2 SYDVKM. CDR3 residues: CASSFFGTDNREQYF. The CDR3 coding sequence is TGTGCCAGCAGTTTTTTCGGGACTGACAATCGCGAGCAGTACTTC.

There are many counts of this clonotype. The rearrangement joins TRBV5-1 to TRBJ2-1, with 8 bases that match TRBD1. The J call is uncertain, as TRBJ2-5 better fits the DNA end. Germline values: CDR1 SGHRS, CDR2 YFSETQ. This CDR3 contains 15 residues. CDR3 nucleotide sequence: TGCGCCAGCAGCTTCGGGACAGGACGTCAAGAGACCCAGTACTTC. Its translation is CASSFGTGRQETQYF.

This clonotype occurred many times. The chain has TRBV19 and TRBJ2-5; 10 bases agree with TRBD2. V trimming: 8 bases; J trimming: 3 bases; junction bases outside the gene matches: 3. CDR1 is LNHDA and CDR2 is SQIVND in the germline V gene (reference sequence). CDR3 length: 13 amino acids. The CDR3 region has the DNA TGTGCCAGTCGACTAGCGGGTAAAGAGACCCAGTACTTC. Its protein product is CASRLAGKETQYF.

This clonotype turned up a few times. The chain recombines TRBV5-1 with TRBJ2-7; D tentatively reads TRBD1 or TRBD2 (5 bases each). V was trimmed by 4 bases and J by 5 bases, leaving 19 bases between them. Germline CDR1 and CDR2: SGHRS and YFSETQ. CDR3 length: 15 amino acids. The CDR3 reads CASSPAGGKGHEQYF. The DNA of the CDR3 is TGCGCCAGCAGCCCGGCTGGGGGTAAGGGCCACGAGCAGTACTTC. Complete variable domain (other parts from reference TRBV5-1 and TRBJ2-7): KAGVTQTPRYLIKTRGQQVTLSCSPISGHRSVSWYQQTPGQGLQFLFEYFSETQRNKGNFPGRFSGRQFSNSRSEMNVSTLELGDSALYLCASSPAGGKGHEQYFGPGTRLTVT.

There are a few counts of this clonotype. J is TRBJ2-1 and V is TRBV12-3 or TRBV12-4; D remains ambiguous. The CDR3 runs 13 residues. V lost 4 bases and J lost 5, with 9 bases in between. CDR3 coding DNA: TGTGCCAGCAGTTGGGTAGCCGACAATGAGCAGTTCTTC. It encodes CASSWVADNEQFF.

This clonotype was counted a few times. The CDR3 nucleotides are TGTGCCAGCAGCTTGGGCAGGCTAGCCAAAAACATTCAGTACTTC. Its translation: CASSLGRLAKNIQYF. The V call is TRBV5-8, the J call TRBJ2-4; D not certain. Trimming removed 0 bases at V and 0 bases at J, with 7 bases between. Germline loops: CDR1 SGHTS, CDR2 YDEGEE. The CDR3 spans 15 residues. The complete variable domain, with remaining parts taken from reference TRBV5-8 and TRBJ2-4, reads EAGVTQSPTHLIKTRGQQATLRCSPISGHTSVYWYQQALGLGLQFLLWYDEGEERNRGNFPPRFSGRQFPNYSSELNVNALELEDSALYLCASSLGRLAKNIQYFGAGTRLSVL.

Comments on this clonotype: This may be a read error: a much more frequent sequence differs by one nucleotide. The chain uses TRBV2 and TRBJ2-1; perhaps D is TRBD1 or TRBD2 (5 bases each). CDR1 and CDR2 (germline): SNHLY, FYNNEI. Trimming took 7 bases from V and 10 from J, leaving 17 bases between them. The CDR3 runs to 13 residues. CDR3 coding DNA: TGTGCCAGCAAGGGACCCCCTACCTACGAGCAGTTCTTC. It translates to CASKGPPTYEQFF.

This clonotype was seen repeatedly, ten times or more. The V and J genes are TRBV2 and TRBJ2-3; D tentatively reads TRBD1 or TRBD2 (6 bases each). The CDR3 extends over 13 amino acids. Germline assignment: CDR1 SNHLY and CDR2 FYNNEI. Trimming shortened V by 7 bases and J by 1 base, and 9 bases separated the two germline ends. The CDR3 sequence: CASNREGTDTQYF. CDR3 coding DNA: TGTGCCAGCAACAGGGAGGGCACAGATACGCAGTATTTT.

J is TRBJ2-7 and V is TRBV28, with D possibly TRBD2 on 6 matching bases. In germline, CDR1 is MDHEN, CDR2 SYDVKM. The V and J ends lost 4 bases and 3 bases respectively, with 34 bases between them. This CDR3 is built from 21 residues. CDR3 sequence reads: CASSWGVVGSVGGTRRYEQYF. CDR3 nucleotides: TGTGCCAGCAGTTGGGGGGTAGTGGGCTCCGTGGGAGGCACCCGTCGCTACGAGCAGTACTTC.

In its sample, this clonotype was seen a few times. The V gene is TRBV29-1, the J gene TRBJ2-7; no firm D call. Germline lookup yields CDR1 SQVTM and CDR2 ANQGSEA. The CDR3 is 13 residues long. Trimming removed 1 base at V and 0 bases at J, with 7 bases between. CDR3 in amino acids: CSVEAGSSYEQYF. The CDR3 coding sequence is TGCAGCGTTGAAGCAGGAAGCTCCTACGAGCAGTACTTC.

This clonotype was found a few times. The chain couples TRBV6-5 to TRBJ1-5; 8 positions agree with TRBD1. CDR1 and CDR2 (germline): MNHEY, SVGAGI. CDR3 length: 15 residues. V shed 1 base, J shed 2 bases, and the junction held 1 base outside the gene matches. CDR3 sequence (DNA): TGTGCCAGCAGTTACTTGGGACAGGGCAATCAGCCCCAGCATTTT. It codes for CASSYLGQGNQPQHF.

The chain couples TRBV7-2 to TRBJ1-5; 12 bases fit TRBD1. Germline CDR1 is SGHTA and CDR2 is FQGNSA. After removal of 5 bases from V and 3 bases from J, the junction contained 11 bases not matched to a gene. CDR3 length: 18 amino acids. The CDR3: CASSQRGTGGLNNQPQHF. CDR3 in DNA: TGTGCCAGCAGCCAAAGGGGGACAGGGGGCCTTAACAATCAGCCCCAGCATTTT.

This clonotype has ten or more counts. The chain employs TRBV7-9 and TRBJ2-1, with 11 bases lining up with TRBD2. This CDR3 has 21 amino acids. J gave up 0 bases and V 0 bases, and 13 bases lay outside the gene matches. The V gene's germline CDR1 is SEHNR and CDR2 FQNEAQ (reference sequence). The CDR3 DNA reads as TGTGCCAGCAGCTTAGCGAGTGGACTAGCGGGTCTCTTCAGCTCCTACAATGAGCAGTTCTTC. It yields the protein CASSLASGLAGLFSSYNEQFF.

Regarding this clonotype: This sequence is one base from a far larger clone and is likely a read error. CDR3 region: CSARTSYEQFF. The DNA of the CDR3 is TGCAGCGCACGGACCTCCTACGAGCAGTTCTTC. V is TRBV29-1 and J is TRBJ2-1; the D is unclear. The V gene lost 7 bases and the J gene lost 10 bases, with 14 bases spanning the gap. The CDR3 contains 11 residues. Looked up from germline, CDR1 is SQVTM and CDR2 is ANQGSEA.

The rearrangement joins TRBV11-2 to TRBJ2-7, with 14 bases that match TRBD2. CDR3 length equals 18 residues. Germline values: CDR1 SGHAT, CDR2 FQNNGV. After removal of 3 bases from V and 6 bases from J, the junction contained 13 bases not matched to a gene. The CDR3 DNA follows: TGTGCCAGCAGCTTCTCTAGTTGGGGACTAGCGGGAGACCGCGAGCAGTACTTC. As protein: CASSFSSWGLAGDREQYF.

As regards this clonotype: This likely comes from a read error, as the CDR3 has no conserved phenylalanine or tryptophan at its end. The DNA is omitted, as the CDR3 cannot be located on it reliably, and the CDR3 follows TCRdb's listing. The CDR3 loop reads CASSLVPGKGQYV. The rearrangement links TRBV5-1 to TRBJ2-3; the table's TRBD1 call for D was not verified on the DNA. The CDR3 totals 13 residues, both ends included. Germline CDR1 SGHRS, CDR2 YFSETQ.

There are many counts of this clonotype. The J gene is TRBJ2-7, the V gene TRBV10-3; TRBD2 matches 7 bases. This CDR3 is 15 amino acids long. Looked up from germline, CDR1 is ENHRY and CDR2 is SYGVKD. Unmatched junction bases numbered 7, after V lost 0 bases and J lost 5 bases. CDR3 sequence: CAISESEGGPNEQYF. As DNA, the CDR3 is TGTGCCATCAGTGAGTCTGAGGGAGGGCCCAACGAGCAGTACTTC.